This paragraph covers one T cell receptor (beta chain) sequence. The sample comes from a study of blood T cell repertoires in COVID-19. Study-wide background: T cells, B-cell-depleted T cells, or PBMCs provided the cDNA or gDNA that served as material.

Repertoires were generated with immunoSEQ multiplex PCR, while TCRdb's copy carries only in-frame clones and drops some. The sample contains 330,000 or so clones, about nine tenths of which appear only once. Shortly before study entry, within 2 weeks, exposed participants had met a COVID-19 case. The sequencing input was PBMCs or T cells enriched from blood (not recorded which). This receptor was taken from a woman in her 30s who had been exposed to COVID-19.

Here the CDR3 reads CASSFGGQGNTEAFF. In DNA form, the CDR3 reads TGTGCCAGCAGCTTTGGCGGACAGGGGAACACTGAAGCTTTCTTT. The chain has TRBV11-3 and TRBJ1-1, with TRBD1 identical over 8 bases. J gave up 1 base and V 3 bases, and 4 bases lay outside the gene matches. The germline V gene encodes CDR1 SGHNT and CDR2 YENEEA. The CDR3 is made up of 15 amino acids.